A selection of T cell receptor beta chains follows, all from one sample in a study of T cells in localized non-small cell lung cancer. Some clones are missing from TCRdb's copy, which holds only in-frame ones; the method was immunoSEQ multiplex PCR. In the table there are under 70,000 clones, 86% of which are singletons. The sample consisted of peripheral blood, taken before any cancer treatment. These receptors came from a woman aged 35-75 years with stage I lung adenocarcinoma. Both conserved end residues are part of each CDR3. D genes are given only for firm matches. Clone size is not always given. Where it is, it says once, few, many or a class for expanded clones.

v_gene	len	d_gene	j_gene	abundance	CDR3nt	CDR3aa
TRBV9	15	TRBD1	TRBJ1-4	NA	TGTGCCAGCAGCTCCACAGGGGTCTGGAATGAAAAACTGTTTTTT	CASSSTGVWNEKLFF
TRBV6-1	15	NA	TRBJ2-2	few	TGTGCCAGCAGAATTCTGGGGGGCGGAACCGGGGAGCTGTTTTTT	CASRILGGGTGELFF
TRBV6-5	14	NA	TRBJ2-1	NA	TGTGCCAGCAGTTACTCAGGGGTTTCAAATGAGCAGTTCTTC	CASSYSGVSNEQFF
TRBV5-1	15	NA	TRBJ2-7	NA	TGCGCCAGCAGCTTGGGGGGACAGCGGGCAGACGAGCAGTACTTC	CASSLGGQRADEQYF
TRBV5-1	21	TRBD2	TRBJ2-1	NA	TGCGCCAGCAGCTCAAATTCTCTAGCGGGGGGCTCCCAATACAGGTCCAATGAGCAGTTCTTC	CASSSNSLAGGSQYRSNEQFF
TRBV9	15	NA	TRBJ2-3	NA	TGTGCCAGCAGCGTAGGGGCGACCCCCACAGATACGCAGTATTTT	CASSVGATPTDTQYF
TRBV27	16	TRBD1	TRBJ1-1	once	TGTGCCAGCAGTTTATTGGGGACAGGGTTGGACACTGAAGCTTTCTTT	CASSLLGTGLDTEAFF
TRBV9	14	NA	TRBJ2-3	NA	TGTGCCAGCAGCGTGGGCGCCTGGGCAGATACGCAGTATTTT	CASSVGAWADTQYF
TRBV11-2	14	NA	TRBJ2-5	NA	TGTGCCAGCAGCTTAGATGGGACACAAGAGACCCAGTACTTC	CASSLDGTQETQYF
TRBV30	13	TRBD1	TRBJ1-1	NA	TGTGCCTGGAGCTCCACAGGGGACACTGAAGCTTTCTTT	CAWSSTGDTEAFF
TRBV25-1	14	NA	TRBJ1-1	NA	TGTGCCAGCAGTGAGAAGGGCTGGGCCACTGAAGCTTTCTTT	CASSEKGWATEAFF
TRBV18	15	TRBD2	TRBJ2-7	NA	TGTGCCAGCTCACCACCGAGCCTAGCGGGACACGAGCAGTACTTC	CASSPPSLAGHEQYF
TRBV7-2	16	NA	TRBJ2-6	NA	TGTGCCAGCAGCTTAGGAGGACAAGCTGGGGCCAACGTCCTGACTTTC	CASSLGGQAGANVLTF
TRBV2	14	NA	TRBJ1-5	NA	TGTGCCAGCAGTGAAGGCAGGAACAATCAGCCCCAGCATTTT	CASSEGRNNQPQHF
TRBV7-9	17	NA	TRBJ1-3	NA	TGTGCCAGCAGCTCCTCATCGACAGCTGATTCTGGAAACACCATATATTTT	CASSSSSTADSGNTIYF
TRBV19	16	NA	TRBJ1-1	NA	TGTGCCAGTAGTATAGATTATACAGTGATGAACACTGAAGCTTTCTTT	CASSIDYTVMNTEAFF
TRBV6-5	14	TRBD1	TRBJ2-7	NA	TGTGCCAGTCGCGAACATGGACAGGGGTACGAGCAGTACTTC	CASREHGQGYEQYF
TRBV7-2	16	TRBD1	TRBJ2-1	NA	TGTGCCAGCAGCCCCCCCGGGACAGGGGTGGGGAATGAGCAGTTCTTC	CASSPPGTGVGNEQFF
TRBV14	19	NA	TRBJ2-1	NA	TGTGCCAGCAGCCAGGCTAGGGGGGGCCGTCCCAAGCTAGGGAATGAGCAGTTCTTC	CASSQARGGRPKLGNEQFF
TRBV5-6	15	NA	TRBJ1-2	NA	TGTGCCAGCAGCTTGGTAGGCAGGGCTATCTATGGCTACACCTTC	CASSLVGRAIYGYTF
TRBV5-4	13	NA	TRBJ1-1	once	TGTGCCAGCAGCTTGGTTGGGGACACTGAAGCTTTCTTT	CASSLVGDTEAFF
TRBV7-2	15	NA	TRBJ1-2	NA	TGTGCCAGCAGCTTATGGGACCGGGAGACCTTAGGGTACACCTTC	CASSLWDRETLGYTF
TRBV4-1	16	NA	TRBJ2-7	NA	TGCGCCAGCAGCCGCGTCTTCGGGCAGGGTTTCTACGAGCAGTACTTC	CASSRVFGQGFYEQYF
TRBV5-1	16	TRBD2	TRBJ2-5	NA	TGCGCCAGCAGCTTGGGTCTAGCGGGGGGTCAAGAGACCCAGTACTTC	CASSLGLAGGQETQYF
TRBV28	13	NA	TRBJ1-1	NA	TGTGCCAGCAGTTTAGTGGTGAACACTGAAGCTTTCTTT	CASSLVVNTEAFF
TRBV6-5	16	TRBD2	TRBJ2-3	NA	TGTGCCAGCAGTTCTCGGACTAGCGGTAGCACAGATACGCAGTATTTT	CASSSRTSGSTDTQYF
TRBV5-1	16	TRBD1	TRBJ2-7	NA	TGCGCCAGCAGCTTCCAACCGGGACAGGGGTACAACGAGCAGTACTTC	CASSFQPGQGYNEQYF
TRBV23-1	16	NA	TRBJ2-3	NA	TGCGCCAGCAGTCAATCGCTACGAACAGCCACAGATACGCAGTATTTT	CASSQSLRTATDTQYF
TRBV5-1	15	TRBD2	TRBJ2-7	NA	TGCGCCAGCAGCCCGCGGGCGGGGGGGACCTACGAGCAGTACTTC	CASSPRAGGTYEQYF
TRBV10-3	14	NA	TRBJ2-7	NA	TGTGCCATCAGTGAGTCGGCGCCTACCTACGAGCAGTACTTC	CAISESAPTYEQYF
TRBV5-1	15	NA	TRBJ1-3	NA	TGCGCCAGCAGCTTAGGGGAGAGCTCTGGAAACACCATATATTTT	CASSLGESSGNTIYF
TRBV5-3	15	TRBD1	TRBJ2-5	NA	TGTGCCAGAAGCGGGGGCGGACAGGGGAGAGAGACCCAGTACTTC	CARSGGGQGRETQYF
TRBV6-1	13	NA	TRBJ2-3	NA	TGTGCCATTACACAGGGCTACTCAGATACGCAGTATTTT	CAITQGYSDTQYF
TRBV29-1	13	TRBD1	TRBJ2-7	once	TGCAGCGTTGACCAGGGGGCAGGGGGCGAGCAGTACTTC	CSVDQGAGGEQYF
TRBV30	14	TRBD2	TRBJ2-5	NA	TGTGCCTGGAGTGTTGAGACTAGCGTGGAGACCCAGTACTTC	CAWSVETSVETQYF
TRBV2	14	NA	TRBJ2-1	NA	TGTGCCAGCAGTGAGTCTAACCTCTACAATGAGCAGTTCTTC	CASSESNLYNEQFF
TRBV6-5	14	TRBD1	TRBJ1-1	NA	TGTGCCAGCAGTACGGACAGGGGTGGGACTGAAGCTTTCTTT	CASSTDRGGTEAFF
TRBV5-6	15	NA	TRBJ1-5	NA	TGTGCCAGCAGCCCCGGGACGCATAGCAATCAGCCCCAGCATTTT	CASSPGTHSNQPQHF
TRBV4-3	19	TRBD1	TRBJ1-5	NA	TGCGCCAGCAGCCAAGAGGGACAGGCGATACCATATAGCAATCAGCCCCAGCATTTT	CASSQEGQAIPYSNQPQHF
TRBV13	14	NA	TRBJ2-3	NA	TGTGCCAGCAGCACCAGCTCGACAGCAGATACGCAGTATTTT	CASSTSSTADTQYF
TRBV6-1	14	NA	TRBJ1-5	NA	TGTGCCAGCAGAGATACCCGGGCCAATCAGCCCCAGCATTTT	CASRDTRANQPQHF
TRBV5-1	13	NA	TRBJ2-3	NA	TGCGCCAGCAGCTTCCGGGTTGGAGATACGCAGTATTTT	CASSFRVGDTQYF
TRBV11-3	13	NA	TRBJ2-1	NA	TGTGCCAGCAGCTTAGGGCCTCGGGCTGAGCAGTTCTTC	CASSLGPRAEQFF
TRBV15	15	NA	TRBJ1-4	NA	TGTGCCACCAGCAGAGATTTAAGGGCCGATGAAAAACTGTTTTTT	CATSRDLRADEKLFF
TRBV13	14	TRBD1	TRBJ1-6	NA	TGTGCCAGCAGCGAATTTACAGGGGGTTCACCCCTCCACTTT	CASSEFTGGSPLHF